This T cell receptor beta chain derives from a study of blood T cell repertoires in COVID-19. On the study more broadly: COVID-19 samples collected from the United States, Italy and Spain covered acute and convalescent phases. PBMCs, B-cell-depleted T cells, or T cells provided the cDNA or gDNA that made up the material.

Sequencing was performed with immunoSEQ multiplex PCR; in TCRdb, only in-frame clones are kept and a portion is missing. The sample carries 170,000 or so clones, approximately 80% recorded once. CDR3 length: 15 residues. The sample was peripheral blood. The chain links TRBV21-1 to TRBJ1-3; the table names TRBD1, a call not compared with the DNA. TRBV21-1 is labeled a pseudogene. This TCR was recovered from a woman in her sixties or seventies with acute or convalescent COVID-19. The DNA of the CDR3 is TGTGCCAGCAGCAAAGGCTCAGGGGCCGAAAACACCATATATTTT. Protein product: CASSKGSGAENTIYF.